This T cell receptor beta chain was observed in a study of cytotoxic CD8 clonotypes in ibrutinib-treated CLL. Study-level information: Partial response occurred in roughly 25 patients and complete response in 2; at median about 70 months, around 14 remained remitted and approximately twelve progressed.

Cryopreserved PBMCs supplied roughly 2 micrograms of genomic DNA for TCR beta libraries. The V segment lost 6 bases and the J segment 0 bases; nucleotides outside the gene matches: 6. This CDR3 is 17 amino acids long. Germline assignment: CDR1 LNHDA and CDR2 SQIVND (reference sequence). Findings and caveats of the study: The public clonotypes identified were infrequent and showed contraction or stability on treatment.

Comment on this clone: Its matching antigen is unknown.

The data were produced by immunoSEQ multiplex PCR, yet TCRdb's version contains in-frame clones alone and is incomplete. This sample has some 50,000 clones, with under 75% found just once. This sequence joins TRBV19 and TRBJ2-1, with 12 bases aligning to TRBD2. Sequencing used PBMCs, obtained after 12 months of ibrutinib treatment. The clonotype was recovered from a human donor with chronic lymphocytic leukemia. The CDR3 nucleotides are TGTGCCAGTAGAACTAGCGGGGGGACAAGCTCCTACAATGAGCAGTTCTTC. It is translated as CASRTSGGTSSYNEQFF.